One sample yielded the 16 T cell receptor beta chains listed below, sequenced in a study of beta chain features in type 1 diabetes. Since all of the isolated RNA was reverse transcribed, expressed TCRB transcripts were what got sequenced. Profiled with immunoSEQ multiplex PCR; TCRdb holds only in-frame clones, not every one. Among 680,000 or so clones, around 15% were seen once, and the ten largest hold 0.022%. Their target antigens are unknown. Study-wide results and caveats: The study found moderately but significantly shorter TCRB CDR3s in all four CD4+ subsets of Type 1 diabetes patients.

The sample comprised naive CD4+ T cells from blood. These TCRs come from a young man with type 1 diabetes.

The chain carries TRBV30 and TRBJ2-1; 8 bases are shared with TRBD1. The trim removed 0 bases at V and 0 bases at J, leaving 10 bases unmatched. The length of the CDR3 is 18 residues. Germline V gives CDR1 GTSNPN, CDR2 SVGIG (reference sequence). This CDR3 is CAWSVDRGFISSYNEQFF. DNA for the CDR3: TGTGCCTGGAGTGTAGACAGGGGATTTATAAGCTCCTACAATGAGCAGTTCTTC.

This clone turned up a few times. The V gene is TRBV28, the J gene TRBJ2-3, with unresolved D. The CDR3 sequence is 15 residues long. The germline gives CDR1 MDHEN, CDR2 SYDVKM. Deletions cut 1 base from V and 4 bases from J, with 12 bases between. CDR3 DNA sequence: TGTGCCAGCAGTTTATTCGGGTCAAGGGCAGATACGCAGTATTTT. Translating gives CASSLFGSRADTQYF.

This clone was seen a few times. In DNA, the CDR3 is TGTGCCAGCAGCCTGGGGAGGGAATACGAGCAGTACTTC. It encodes CASSLGREYEQYF. The chain uses TRBV7-9 and TRBJ2-7, with 7 bases aligning to TRBD2. This CDR3 spans 13 amino acids. J gave up 4 bases and V 5 bases, and 5 bases lay outside the gene matches. Germline V lookup: CDR1 SEHNR, CDR2 FQNEAQ (reference sequence).

The rearrangement links TRBV27 to TRBJ1-2; weak D call: TRBD1 (6 bases). This CDR3 contains 15 residues. The V and J ends lost 4 bases and 2 bases respectively, with 14 bases between them. Germline V gene data show CDR1 as MNHEY and CDR2 as SMNVEV (reference sequence). CDR3 sequence reads: CASSSPFTGNYGYTF. The CDR3 nucleotides are TGTGCCAGCAGTTCGCCGTTTACAGGGAACTATGGCTACACCTTC.

V gene TRBV6-5 combines with J gene TRBJ2-3; no definite D call. Per the germline V gene, CDR1 is MNHEY and CDR2 is SVGAGI. The CDR3 extends over 16 amino acids. Trimming pared 4 bases from V and 0 bases from J, leaving 14 bases between. The DNA of the CDR3 is TGTGCCAGCAGTTGGTCCAGCGTGGAAAGCACAGATACGCAGTATTTT. Translating gives CASSWSSVESTDTQYF.

This chain joins TRBV5-4 and TRBJ2-2; 7 positions match TRBD2. V lost 0 bases to trimming and J lost 4 bases; unmatched junction nucleotides: 6. Germline CDR1 is SGHNT and CDR2 is YYREEE (reference sequence). This CDR3 contains 16 residues. Written as DNA, the CDR3 is TGTGCCAGCAGCTTGGCCCGGGGGAGGGTCACCGGGGAGCTGTTTTTT. Its protein is CASSLARGRVTGELFF. The full variable domain, its missing parts supplied by reference TRBV5-4 and TRBJ2-2, is ETGVTQSPTHLIKTRGQQVTLRCSSQSGHNTVSWYQQALGQGPQFIFQYYREEENGRGNFPPRFSGLQFPNYSSELNVNALELDDSALYLCASSLARGRVTGELFFGEGSRLTVL.

The chain combines TRBV4-2 with TRBJ2-5, with D hard to call. The germline V gene has CDR1 LGHNA and CDR2 YNFKEQ. The CDR3 has 14 residues. V lost 1 base to trimming and J lost 3 bases, with 9 bases between them. This chain's CDR3 is CASSQGNSKETQYF. The CDR3 DNA follows: TGTGCCAGCAGCCAAGGAAATAGCAAAGAGACCCAGTACTTC.

The chain employs TRBV5-1 and TRBJ2-3; D gene ambiguous. The length of the CDR3 is 11 residues. Germline loops: CDR1 SGHRS, CDR2 YFSETQ. The V end lost 3 bases, the J end lost 6 bases, and 5 bases lay between the germline ends. In DNA form, the CDR3 reads TGCGCCAGCAGCTCCCGGGATACGCAGTATTTT. Translation gives CASSSRDTQYF. The full variable domain, completed using reference TRBV5-1 and TRBJ2-3, is KAGVTQTPRYLIKTRGQQVTLSCSPISGHRSVSWYQQTPGQGLQFLFEYFSETQRNKGNFPGRFSGRQFSNSRSEMNVSTLELGDSALYLCASSSRDTQYFGPGTRLTVL.

The sample holds a few counts of this clone. This chain connects TRBV6-6 to TRBJ2-2, with D perhaps TRBD2 (6 bases). This CDR3 contains 15 residues. The V and J ends lost 3 bases and 5 bases respectively, with 13 bases between them. Germline V gene sequence: CDR1 MNHNY, CDR2 SVGAGI (reference sequence). The DNA for the CDR3 is TGTGCCAGCAGTTATGGAGGGAGTCGGACCGGGGAGCTGTTTTTT. Translating it yields CASSYGGSRTGELFF.

Concerning this clone itself: Other DNA sequences in the sample encode the same CDR3. J is TRBJ1-5 and V is TRBV7-2, with D unclear. Germline V lookup: CDR1 SGHTA, CDR2 FQGNSA. Between the trimmed V and J ends, which lost 3 bases and 3 bases, there was a span of 3 bases. The CDR3 is made up of 12 amino acids. The CDR3 region has the DNA TGTGCCAGCAGCTTCTACAATCAGCCCCAGCATTTT. This gives the protein CASSFYNQPQHF. Full variable domain (missing parts from reference TRBV7-2 and TRBJ1-5): GAGVSQSPSNKVTEKGKDVELRCDPISGHTALYWYRQSLGQGLEFLIYFQGNSAPDKSGLPSDRFSAERTGGSVSTLTIQRTQQEDSAVYLCASSFYNQPQHFGDGTRLSIL.

This clone was detected only a few times. This chain connects TRBV10-3 to TRBJ1-2; no definite D call. V was shortened by 3 bases and J by 2 bases, with 7 bases between the two germline ends. The CDR3 runs to 13 residues. Germline values: CDR1 ENHRY, CDR2 SYGVKD. The CDR3: CAISDAANYGYTF. CDR3 in DNA: TGTGCCATCAGTGACGCTGCAAACTATGGCTACACCTTC.

The chain uses TRBV29-1 and TRBJ2-3, with D unclear. The CDR3 spans 14 residues. Germline values: CDR1 SQVTM, CDR2 ANQGSEA. V was trimmed by 2 bases and J by 1 base, leaving 10 bases between them. In nucleotides, the CDR3 is TGCAGCGTTGAACGAGCAGGAGGCACAGATACGCAGTATTTT. It codes for CSVERAGGTDTQYF.

The sample holds a few counts of this clone. The chain recombines TRBV30 with TRBJ2-5; perhaps TRBD2 as D (6 bases). Germline lookup yields CDR1 GTSNPN and CDR2 SVGIG (reference sequence). The V end was cut by 3 bases, the J end by 7 bases, with 15 bases between. The CDR3 has 13 amino acids. The CDR3 reads CAWSGDSGGTQYF. For the CDR3, the DNA is TGTGCCTGGAGCGGGGACTCCGGCGGGACCCAGTACTTC.

There are a few counts of this clone. V gene TRBV25-1 combines with J gene TRBJ1-1; no clear D gene. Trimming shortened V by 9 bases and J by 1 base, and 6 bases separated the two germline ends. This CDR3 is built from 11 residues. Germline CDR1 is MGHDK and CDR2 is SYGVNS. The CDR3 DNA is TGTGCCAGTGCTAAGAACACTGAAGCTTTCTTT. Translating gives CASAKNTEAFF.

The chain joins TRBV30 to TRBJ2-3; TRBD1 matches 7 bases. Germline lookup yields CDR1 GTSNPN and CDR2 SVGIG (reference sequence). The junction had 11 bases not matched to a gene; V was cut back by 5 bases and J by 0 bases. CDR3 length: 16 amino acids. The CDR3 nucleotides read TGTGCCTGGGACAGGGTAAAGCCATCTAGCACAGATACGCAGTATTTT. This translates into CAWDRVKPSSTDTQYF.

The CDR3 region is CAISVDRGRSGELFF. The CDR3 nucleotides read TGTGCCATCAGTGTTGACAGGGGGCGGTCCGGGGAGCTGTTTTTT. This sequence joins TRBV10-3 and TRBJ2-2; 10 bases fit TRBD1. CDR1 is ENHRY and CDR2 is SYGVKD in the germline V gene. The CDR3 contains 15 residues. After removal of 4 bases from V and 6 bases from J, the junction contained 5 bases not matched to a gene.